Listed below are T cell receptor beta chains from one sample, sequenced in a study of cytomegalovirus exposure and HLA in healthy donors. Generated by immunoSEQ multiplex PCR, the TCRdb table keeps only in-frame clones and is missing some. The sample has around 170,000 clones, about four fifths seen once. The sample comprised PBMCs. The receptors were gathered from a woman aged 45 to 65 in good health and CMV-seropositive. CDR3s include the opening cysteine and the closing phenylalanine or tryptophan. The order of the fields is J gene, V gene, clone size, D gene, CDR3 DNA, CDR3 protein. D genes are given only for firm matches. A clone size is listed for some rows: how often the clone was seen (once, few, many), or a class if it is expanded.

j_gene: TRBJ2-1
v_gene: TRBV28
abundance: few
d_gene: TRBD2
CDR3nt: TGTGCCAGCAGTGTAAACCCCGGGACTAGCGGGTACAATGAGCAGTTCTTC
CDR3aa: CASSVNPGTSGYNEQFF

j_gene: TRBJ2-1
v_gene: TRBV6-1
abundance: -
d_gene: TRBD2
CDR3nt: TGTGCCAGTTTAGCGGGTGGGTCCTACAATGAGCAGTTCTTC
CDR3aa: CASLAGGSYNEQFF

j_gene: TRBJ2-1
v_gene: TRBV5-1
abundance: -
d_gene: TRBD1
CDR3nt: TGCGCCAGCAGCTTGGGACAGGGGGGCTACAATGAGCAGTTCTTC
CDR3aa: CASSLGQGGYNEQFF

j_gene: TRBJ1-1
v_gene: TRBV7-8
abundance: -
d_gene: -
CDR3nt: TGTGCCAGCAGCTCACAGCTGAACACTGAAGCTTTCTTT
CDR3aa: CASSSQLNTEAFF

j_gene: TRBJ1-2
v_gene: TRBV6-1
abundance: -
d_gene: -
CDR3nt: TGTGCCAGCAGTGAACCCGCCTTCGGGGGGGAGTATGGCTACACCTTC
CDR3aa: CASSEPAFGGEYGYTF

j_gene: TRBJ1-1
v_gene: TRBV5-5
abundance: -
d_gene: TRBD1
CDR3nt: TGTGCCAGCAGCGAAGCACGGACAGGGTTGAACACTGAAGCTTTCTTT
CDR3aa: CASSEARTGLNTEAFF

j_gene: TRBJ1-5
v_gene: TRBV28
abundance: -
d_gene: TRBD1
CDR3nt: TGTGCCAGCAGTCCTCCGGGACAGGGGTATCAGCCCCAGCATTTT
CDR3aa: CASSPPGQGYQPQHF

j_gene: TRBJ1-6
v_gene: TRBV6-5
abundance: few
d_gene: -
CDR3nt: TGTGCCAGCAGTTATCAACAGGGTCAGGCACCCCTCCACTTT
CDR3aa: CASSYQQGQAPLHF

j_gene: TRBJ2-4
v_gene: TRBV29-1
abundance: -
d_gene: TRBD2
CDR3nt: TGCAGCGTTGAAACGGGGGGGTCTGGCATTCAGTACTTC
CDR3aa: CSVETGGSGIQYF

j_gene: TRBJ1-5
v_gene: TRBV7-6
abundance: once
d_gene: -
CDR3nt: TGTGCCAGCAGCCCCGACAGTAATCAGCCCCAGCATTTT
CDR3aa: CASSPDSNQPQHF

j_gene: TRBJ2-7
v_gene: TRBV6-1
abundance: few
d_gene: TRBD2
CDR3nt: TGTGCCAGCAGTGAAATGGGAGGGTTCTCCTACGAGCAGTACTTC
CDR3aa: CASSEMGGFSYEQYF

j_gene: TRBJ2-1
v_gene: TRBV10-3
abundance: -
d_gene: TRBD2
CDR3nt: TGTGCCGCCCGATCCGGGACTAGCGACTACAATGAGCAGTTCTTC
CDR3aa: CAARSGTSDYNEQFF

j_gene: TRBJ2-5
v_gene: TRBV6-5
abundance: -
d_gene: -
CDR3nt: TGTGCCAGCAGTTATGAACCCGCCGGGGTAGGAGAGACCCAGTACTTC
CDR3aa: CASSYEPAGVGETQYF

j_gene: TRBJ2-5
v_gene: TRBV19
abundance: -
d_gene: TRBD2
CDR3nt: TGTGCCAGTAGTACCCCATTGGCGGGGGGGCAAGAGACCCAGTACTTC
CDR3aa: CASSTPLAGGQETQYF

j_gene: TRBJ2-1
v_gene: TRBV19
abundance: -
d_gene: TRBD2
CDR3nt: TGTGCCAGTAGTAAGGGCAGCGGGGGGGCCATGGATGAGCAGTTCTTC
CDR3aa: CASSKGSGGAMDEQFF

j_gene: TRBJ2-3
v_gene: TRBV4-1
abundance: -
d_gene: -
CDR3nt: TGCGCCAGCAGCCAAGATGGCTTGGCGGGGGATACGCAGTATTTT
CDR3aa: CASSQDGLAGDTQYF

j_gene: TRBJ2-7
v_gene: TRBV10-1
abundance: -
d_gene: TRBD2
CDR3nt: TGCGCCAGCAGTGATAGGGGGACTAGCGGGGGGATGTACGAGCAGTACTTC
CDR3aa: CASSDRGTSGGMYEQYF

j_gene: TRBJ2-1
v_gene: TRBV5-8
abundance: -
d_gene: TRBD2
CDR3nt: TGTGCCAGCAGCTTGGGGCTAGCGGGAACCGGTGAGCAGTTCTTC
CDR3aa: CASSLGLAGTGEQFF

j_gene: TRBJ1-4
v_gene: TRBV7-9
abundance: -
d_gene: TRBD1
CDR3nt: TGTGCCAGCAGCTTGGACAGGGGACCGACTAATGAAAAACTGTTTTTT
CDR3aa: CASSLDRGPTNEKLFF

j_gene: TRBJ2-3
v_gene: TRBV29-1
abundance: -
d_gene: TRBD2
CDR3nt: TGCAGCGTCAGACTAGCTCGGGGCACAGATACGCAGTATTTT
CDR3aa: CSVRLARGTDTQYF

j_gene: TRBJ2-2
v_gene: TRBV4-1
abundance: -
d_gene: -
CDR3nt: TGCGCCAGCAGCCAAGATGCGGAGAGGGAGCTGTTTTTT
CDR3aa: CASSQDAERELFF

j_gene: TRBJ2-7
v_gene: TRBV20-1
abundance: -
d_gene: -
CDR3nt: TGCAGTGTTGGAGGGTACGAGCAGTACTTC
CDR3aa: CSVGGYEQYF

j_gene: TRBJ1-5
v_gene: TRBV15
abundance: -
d_gene: TRBD1
CDR3nt: TGTGCCACTACGGGACAGGGATATAGCAATCAGCCCCAGCATTTT
CDR3aa: CATTGQGYSNQPQHF

j_gene: TRBJ2-5
v_gene: TRBV7-9
abundance: few
d_gene: -
CDR3nt: TGTTCCAGCAGCGAGGGGGGGGGAGGGGAGACCCAGTACTTC
CDR3aa: CSSSEGGGGETQYF

j_gene: TRBJ1-1
v_gene: TRBV7-3
abundance: few
d_gene: -
CDR3nt: TGTGCCAGCAGCTTAGGGACACCAATTTCAACTGAAGCTTTCTTT
CDR3aa: CASSLGTPISTEAFF

j_gene: TRBJ2-5
v_gene: TRBV7-9
abundance: -
d_gene: -
CDR3nt: TGTGCCAGCAGCCTTGAGCTAGAGACCCAGTACTTC
CDR3aa: CASSLELETQYF

j_gene: TRBJ2-5
v_gene: TRBV2
abundance: -
d_gene: -
CDR3nt: TGTGCCAGCAGTGGAGAAGGGGCAGGACAAGAGACCCAGTACTTC
CDR3aa: CASSGEGAGQETQYF

j_gene: TRBJ1-4
v_gene: TRBV18
abundance: few
d_gene: -
CDR3nt: TGTGCCAGCTCACCACAGCAAGCAACTAATGAAAAACTGTTTTTT
CDR3aa: CASSPQQATNEKLFF